What follows is one T cell receptor (beta chain) and its context. Antigen specificity is unknown. The sample comes from a study of T-cell memory formation after mild COVID-19. Germline V CDR1 and CDR2: SQVTM, ANQGSEA. V was cut by 0 bases and J by 0 bases, with 9 bases left in between. The CDR3 extends over 15 amino acids. Study outcomes and limitations: The main location of contracting CD4+ clones was CM and EM, and that of contracting CD8+ clones was EMRA. Pre-infection memory carried some responding clones, suggesting that cross-reactive memory joined. Day 15 to 85 contractors were CD4/CD8 balanced; later expanders leaned CD4+.

TCR alpha and TCR beta cDNA libraries carrying sample barcodes and UMIs came from 5'RACE with constant-segment primers. A single record per CDR3 protein comes from TCRdb applying MiXCR to the 5' RACE reads. The sample carries some 270,000 distinct CDR3 sequences, less than 20% recorded once. The genes are TRBV29-1 and TRBJ1-3; D unresolved. The TCR sequence derives from an adult woman who had mild COVID-19 (a few samples of this study predate the infection). Cell type and time point are not known. Material: PBMCs or a T cell subset sorted from them (not recorded which). Here the CDR3 reads CSVEDHTSSGNTIYF. Written as DNA, the CDR3 is TGCAGCGTTGAAGATCACACTAGCTCTGGAAACACCATATATTTT.